The 30 T cell receptor beta chains in this list originate from one sample, sequenced in a study of blood T cell repertoires in COVID-19. Method: immunoSEQ multiplex PCR; TCRdb's copy keeps in-frame clones and lacks some. Counted here are some 210,000 clones, more than 75% occurring once; the ten biggest clones make up approximately 12%. What was sequenced was peripheral blood. The receptors shown here come from a woman in her 40s with acute or convalescent COVID-19.

V is TRBV30 and J is TRBJ1-2, with D possibly TRBD1 on 5 matching bases. Germline V gene data show CDR1 as GTSNPN and CDR2 as SVGIG (reference sequence). Deletions cut 2 bases from V and 8 bases from J, with 15 bases between. This CDR3 is built from 13 residues. The CDR3 loop is CAWSTQGLGGYTF. CDR3 sequence (DNA): TGTGCCTGGAGTACTCAGGGTTTAGGGGGCTACACCTTC. Supplemented by reference TRBV30 and TRBJ1-2, the full variable domain reads SQTIHQWPATLVQPVGSPLSLECTVEGTSNPNLYWYRQAAGRGLQLLFYSVGIGQISSEVPQNLSASRPQDRQFILSSKKLLLSDSGFYLCAWSTQGLGGYTFGSGTRLTVV.

The chain is built from TRBV27 and TRBJ1-6; TRBD1 might be the D (6 bases). The CDR3 loop spans 16 amino acids. Trimming left V 5 bases short and J 8 bases short, with 19 bases between. In germline, CDR1 is MNHEY, CDR2 SMNVEV (reference sequence). The CDR3 loop reads CASSRPPGDRDSPLHF. DNA for the CDR3: TGTGCCAGCAGTCGCCCCCCAGGGGATCGGGATTCACCCCTCCACTTT.

V and J are TRBV4-3 and TRBJ1-2, with TRBD1 identical over 8 bases. The CDR3 loop spans 14 amino acids. The germline V gene encodes CDR1 LGHNA and CDR2 YSLEER. V lost 4 bases, J lost 4 bases, and 5 bases stayed unmatched. The DNA for the CDR3 is TGCGCCAGCAGCCCCGGAACAGGGGGCTATGGCTACACCTTC. It encodes CASSPGTGGYGYTF.

This rearrangement joins TRBV6-5 to TRBJ1-1, with TRBD1 identical over 9 bases. Germline values: CDR1 MNHEY, CDR2 SVGAGI. CDR3 size: 13 residues. The V gene end was trimmed by 7 bases and the J gene end by 5 bases; junction bases not matched to a gene: 5. CDR3 in amino acids: CASIRQGGTEAFF. The CDR3 nucleotides are TGTGCCAGCATTCGACAGGGGGGGACTGAAGCTTTCTTT.

This chain links TRBV7-3 with TRBJ2-1, with D tentatively TRBD1 (5 bases). With 5 bases removed from V and 4 bases from J, the gap between germline ends came to 18 bases. The CDR3 totals 16 residues. Germline lookup yields CDR1 SGHTA and CDR2 FQGTGA. The CDR3 loop reads CASSPQASREYNEQFF. CDR3 in DNA: TGTGCCAGCAGCCCACAGGCCTCCCGAGAATACAATGAGCAGTTCTTC.

This clone has ten or more counts. This sequence joins TRBV11-2 and TRBJ1-1; D gene ambiguous. CDR3 size: 17 residues. Per the germline V gene, CDR1 is SGHAT and CDR2 is FQNNGV. The V and J ends lost 5 bases and 0 bases respectively, with 19 bases between them. The chain's CDR3 is CASSPRYANDMNTEAFF. The CDR3 region has the DNA TGTGCCAGCAGCCCCCGATACGCTAATGACATGAACACTGAAGCTTTCTTT.

The chain uses TRBV2 and TRBJ2-7; the D is unclear. Trimming pared 6 bases from V and 0 bases from J, leaving 3 bases between. Germline V CDR1 and CDR2: SNHLY, FYNNEI. The CDR3 totals 11 residues. The CDR3 is CASRSSYEQYF. In DNA, the CDR3 is TGTGCCAGCAGGAGCTCCTACGAGCAGTACTTC.

V and J are TRBV5-1 and TRBJ2-7; the match to TRBD2 covers 7 bases. V lost 4 bases, J lost 4 bases, and 8 bases stayed unmatched. The CDR3 covers 14 residues. CDR1 and CDR2 from the germline V gene are SGHRS and YFSETQ. CDR3 in amino acids: CASSPTSNPYEQYF. As DNA, the CDR3 is TGCGCCAGCAGCCCGACTAGCAACCCTTACGAGCAGTACTTC.

This chain uses TRBV18 with TRBJ1-3, with TRBD1 matching 7 bases. V lost 3 bases, J lost 0 bases, and 5 bases stayed unmatched. Germline V lookup: CDR1 KGHSH, CDR2 LQKENI. The CDR3 extends over 16 amino acids. CDR3 sequence (DNA): TGTGCCAGCTCACCGGGACAGACGAGCTCTGGAAACACCATATATTTT. Translating gives CASSPGQTSSGNTIYF.

CDR3 region: CASSLDRGPGRTEAFF. DNA of the CDR3: TGTGCCAGCAGCTTGGACAGGGGGCCGGGACGGACTGAAGCTTTCTTT. V is TRBV5-6 and J is TRBJ1-1; 9 nucleotides agree with TRBD1. V trimming: 0 bases; J trimming: 5 bases; junction bases outside the gene matches: 8. The CDR3 covers 16 residues. Germline CDR1 is SGHDT and CDR2 is YYEEEE.

The V call is TRBV7-6, the J call TRBJ2-2; 7 bases agree with TRBD2. CDR1 and CDR2 (germline): SGHVS, FNYEAQ. CDR3 length equals 16 residues. After removal of 5 bases from V and 3 bases from J, the junction contained 9 bases not matched to a gene. CDR3 region: CASSHLGLIDTGELFF. CDR3 coding DNA: TGTGCCAGCAGCCATCTGGGACTAATCGACACCGGGGAGCTGTTTTTT.

The chain combines TRBV29-1 with TRBJ2-7; 9 bases align to TRBD1. The CDR3 is 16 residues long. Trimming at V came to 0 bases and at J to 9 bases, leaving 15 bases not matched to a gene. CDR1 is SQVTM and CDR2 is ANQGSEA in the germline V gene. DNA for the CDR3: TGCAGCGTTGAAGACCCTGTCCCGGGACAGGGTGGTGTGCAGTACTTC. This gives the protein CSVEDPVPGQGGVQYF.

This clone was seen once. The gene calls are TRBV5-1 and TRBJ1-4, with no clear D. CDR1 is SGHRS and CDR2 is YFSETQ in the germline V gene. Trimming left V 2 bases short and J 4 bases short, with 9 bases between. The CDR3 contains 14 residues. In DNA form, the CDR3 reads TGCGCCAGCAGCTTAATTTCCTTTAATGAAAAACTGTTTTTT. Encoded protein: CASSLISFNEKLFF. The complete variable domain, with remaining parts taken from reference TRBV5-1 and TRBJ1-4, reads KAGVTQTPRYLIKTRGQQVTLSCSPISGHRSVSWYQQTPGQGLQFLFEYFSETQRNKGNFPGRFSGRQFSNSRSEMNVSTLELGDSALYLCASSLISFNEKLFFGSGTQLSVL.

The gene calls are TRBV29-1 and TRBJ2-7, with D maybe TRBD2 (6 bases). This CDR3 is built from 11 residues. Germline values: CDR1 SQVTM, CDR2 ANQGSEA. Between the trimmed V and J ends, which lost 7 bases and 3 bases, there was a span of 10 bases. This chain's CDR3 is CSALSGYEQYF. CDR3 DNA: TGCAGCGCGCTTAGCGGCTACGAGCAGTACTTC.

J is TRBJ1-4 and V is TRBV20-1; no definite D call. The CDR3 covers 10 residues. V dropped 5 bases and J dropped 4 bases, with 2 bases sitting between them. Germline CDR1 reads DFQATT; CDR2 reads SNEGSKA (reference sequence). The CDR3 DNA follows: TGCAGTGCTCTTAATGAAAAACTGTTTTTT. Encoded protein: CSALNEKLFF.

The V call is TRBV6-2 or TRBV6-3, the J call TRBJ1-5; 7 bases are shared with TRBD1. This CDR3 comprises 15 residues. Germline-derived CDR1 and CDR2 are MNHEY and SVGEGT. V was pared by 1 base and J by 5 bases, with 5 bases of the junction left unmatched. CDR3 in DNA: TGTGCCAGCAGTTACTTGGGGACAGACGATCAGCCCCAGCATTTT. This encodes CASSYLGTDDQPQHF.

The genes are TRBV6-4 and TRBJ1-2; TRBD1 aligns across 7 bases. CDR3 length: 14 residues. Losses at the gene ends were 0 bases for V and 5 bases for J; bases not matched to a gene: 3. CDR1 MRHNA and CDR2 SNTAGT come from the germline V gene. CDR3 bases: TGTGCCAGCAGTGACTCACAGGGGAGGTATGGCTACACCTTC. Protein: CASSDSQGRYGYTF.

The rearrangement links TRBV12-5 to TRBJ1-3; D ambiguous. The germline CDR1 and CDR2 sequences are LGHNT and FRNRAP. Trimming left V 4 bases short and J 0 bases short, with 4 bases between. This CDR3 region has 13 residues. The CDR3 reads CASGSVSGNTIYF. The CDR3 DNA is TGTGCTAGTGGTTCCGTCTCTGGAAACACCATATATTTT.

The chain combines TRBV1 with TRBJ2-7; the table's D call, TRBD2, has no DNA check behind it. TRBV1 is noted as a pseudogene. CDR3 length: 18 residues. CDR3 DNA: TGCACCAGCAGCCCCTTCAAAGGGCGGCTAGCGGGGACCTACGAGCAGTACTTC. Amino acid sequence: CTSSPFKGRLAGTYEQYF.

The CDR3 DNA sequence: TGTGCCAGCAGCCAAAGGACTACTAGTTCGCTCCTCCACTTT. Residues: CASSQRTTSSLLHF. The rearrangement joins TRBV3-1 (or the pseudogene TRBV3-2) to TRBJ1-6; D gene unclear. Trimming pared 2 bases from V and 15 bases from J, leaving 17 bases between. Germline V gene sequence: CDR1 LGHDT, CDR2 YNNKEL (reference sequence). CDR3 length: 14 residues.

This clone was counted only a few times. The chain employs TRBV30 and TRBJ2-7, with 9 bases lining up with TRBD1. Germline-derived CDR1 and CDR2 are GTSNPN and SVGIG (reference sequence). J lost 3 bases, V lost 4 bases, and 4 bases had no gene match. The CDR3 runs 13 residues. CDR3 residues: CAWNPGQGYEQYF. CDR3 nucleotides: TGTGCCTGGAACCCGGGACAGGGCTACGAGCAGTACTTC.

This chain connects TRBV2 to TRBJ2-1; D unresolved. Trimming pared 3 bases from V and 0 bases from J, leaving 12 bases between. Germline V gene sequence: CDR1 SNHLY, CDR2 FYNNEI. CDR3 length: 16 amino acids. The CDR3 bases are TGTGCCAGCAGTGATCTCGTCACTTTCTCCTACAATGAGCAGTTCTTC. It codes for CASSDLVTFSYNEQFF.

The DNA for the CDR3 is TGTGCCAGCAGCGAAAAATCTGCGGGAGGAGGGTACGAGCAGTACTTC. This encodes CASSEKSAGGGYEQYF. The genes are TRBV4-2 and TRBJ2-7; 8 nucleotides line up with TRBD2. Germline lookup yields CDR1 LGHNA and CDR2 YNFKEQ. V trimming: 5 bases; J trimming: 4 bases; junction bases outside the gene matches: 13. This CDR3 is built from 16 residues.

This chain uses TRBV10-3 with TRBJ1-6, with TRBD1 matching over 8 bases. CDR1 and CDR2 from the germline V gene are ENHRY and SYGVKD. This CDR3 is 15 amino acids long. V shed 3 bases and J 10 bases; nucleotides not matched to a gene: 8. The CDR3 nucleotides are TGTGCCATCAGTGACTCCGACAGGGGAAAATCACCCCTCCACTTT. Translation gives CAISDSDRGKSPLHF.

This chain joins TRBV24-1 and TRBJ2-1; no reliable D call. V lost 5 bases, J lost 11 bases, and 9 bases lay in between. The CDR3 has 11 amino acids. Germline V CDR1 and CDR2: KGHDR, SFDVKD. The DNA for the CDR3 is TGTGCCACCAGTGTCGGGTTGAAGCAGTTCTTC. Its protein product is CATSVGLKQFF.

Only a few counts were recorded for this clone. The V call is TRBV11-2, the J call TRBJ2-3, with 7 bases that match TRBD2. V shed 3 bases, J shed 2 bases, and the junction held 2 bases outside the gene matches. This CDR3 region has 14 residues. Germline assignment: CDR1 SGHAT and CDR2 FQNNGV. In DNA, the CDR3 is TGTGCCAGCAGCTTGGGGGGGGTCACAGATACGCAGTATTTT. Protein: CASSLGGVTDTQYF.

The count of this clone is one. V usage is TRBV5-1 and J usage is TRBJ1-2, with unresolved D. There are 14 residues in the CDR3. Germline lookup yields CDR1 SGHRS and CDR2 YFSETQ. The ends were cut back, 0 bases at V and 0 bases at J, with 6 bases in the middle. This CDR3 is CASSLGQANYGYTF. The CDR3 nucleotides read TGCGCCAGCAGCTTGGGGCAGGCTAACTATGGCTACACCTTC. Using reference TRBV5-1 and TRBJ1-2 for the parts outside the CDR3, the full variable domain is KAGVTQTPRYLIKTRGQQVTLSCSPISGHRSVSWYQQTPGQGLQFLFEYFSETQRNKGNFPGRFSGRQFSNSRSEMNVSTLELGDSALYLCASSLGQANYGYTFGSGTRLTVV.

The V gene is TRBV7-3, the J gene TRBJ1-2, with D uncertain. V lost 3 bases and J 7 bases, leaving 15 bases between the germline ends. The V gene's germline CDR1 is SGHTA and CDR2 FQGTGA. The CDR3 spans 14 residues. The DNA of the CDR3 is TGTGCCAGCAGCTTGGGCGGGGATCGTAGTGGCTACACCTTC. This gives the protein CASSLGGDRSGYTF.

This chain joins TRBV27 and TRBJ1-6, with D hard to call. The CDR3 length is 16 residues. Trimming removed 7 bases at V and 3 bases at J, with 16 bases between. Germline lookup yields CDR1 MNHEY and CDR2 SMNVEV (reference sequence). The CDR3 is CASTLKAGNYNSPLHF. The CDR3 region has the DNA TGTGCCAGCACTCTTAAGGCGGGAAACTATAATTCACCCCTCCACTTT.

The chain carries TRBV29-1 and TRBJ1-5; D uncertain. V was cut by 3 bases and J by 6 bases, with 12 bases left in between. The CDR3 consists of 13 residues. Germline CDR1 and CDR2: SQVTM and ANQGSEA. The CDR3 sequence: CSVDFGRGQPQHF. CDR3 nucleotide sequence: TGCAGCGTTGATTTTGGGCGTGGTCAGCCCCAGCATTTT.